This is a list of T cell receptor beta chains from one sample in a study of blood T cell repertoires in COVID-19. Clones were read by immunoSEQ multiplex PCR, and TCRdb kept only the in-frame ones, dropping some. Of about 94,000 clones listed, around 81% are singletons. The sequenced sample consisted of peripheral blood. The receptors derive from a man in his sixties with acute or convalescent COVID-19. Both conserved end residues are part of each CDR3. The D gene is left open where the match is weak. Some rows mark clone size as missing; the rest say once, few, many or name a class of expanded clone.

CDR3: CASSPGETGANVLTF; DNA: TGTGCCAGCAGCCCCGGGGAAACTGGGGCCAACGTCCTGACTTTC; V: TRBV5-4; D: .; J: TRBJ2-6; size: .
CDR3: CASSSVVNTEAFF; DNA: TGTGCCAGCAGTTCCGTCGTGAACACTGAAGCTTTCTTT; V: TRBV12-3/TRBV12-4; D: .; J: TRBJ1-1; size: .
CDR3: CASSQASFSGNTIYF; DNA: TGTGCCAGCAGCCAAGCGAGCTTCTCTGGAAACACCATATATTTT; V: TRBV3-1/TRBV3-2; D: .; J: TRBJ1-3; size: few
CDR3: CASALRRGGGQETQYF; DNA: TGCGCCAGCGCGCTAAGGCGTGGGGGGGGGCAAGAGACCCAGTACTTC; V: TRBV5-1; D: TRBD2; J: TRBJ2-5; size: .
CDR3: CASSFRQAENSPLHF; DNA: TGTGCCAGCAGCTTCCGACAGGCCGAGAATTCACCCCTCCACTTT; V: TRBV5-4; D: .; J: TRBJ1-6; size: .
CDR3: CASSEVEGGPGYTF; DNA: TGTGCCAGCAGTGAAGTCGAGGGAGGGCCTGGCTACACCTTC; V: TRBV2; D: .; J: TRBJ1-2; size: .
CDR3: CASSWGGWGDEQYF; DNA: TGTGCCAGCAGCTGGGGGGGTTGGGGAGACGAGCAGTACTTC; V: TRBV21-1; D: .; J: TRBJ2-7; size: .
CDR3: CASWGQASNQPQHF; DNA: TGTGCCAGCTGGGGACAGGCTAGCAATCAGCCCCAGCATTTT; V: TRBV6-5; D: TRBD1; J: TRBJ1-5; size: .
CDR3: CASSHSGDTEAFF; DNA: TGTGCCAGCAGCCACTCGGGGGACACTGAAGCTTTCTTT; V: TRBV5-4; D: .; J: TRBJ1-1; size: .
CDR3: CASRRLAGNTGELFF; DNA: TGTGCCAGCAGGAGACTAGCGGGGAACACCGGGGAGCTGTTTTTT; V: TRBV2; D: TRBD2; J: TRBJ2-2; size: few
CDR3: CASSLVQGFEQFF; DNA: TGTGCCAGCAGCTTGGTTCAGGGCTTTGAGCAGTTCTTC; V: TRBV5-6; D: .; J: TRBJ2-1; size: .
CDR3: CASSLGAGITDTQYF; DNA: TGTGCCAGCAGCTTAGGAGCGGGGATCACAGATACGCAGTATTTT; V: TRBV11-2; D: TRBD2; J: TRBJ2-3; size: few
CDR3: CASSPGESITDTQYF; DNA: TGTGCCAGCAGCCCGGGCGAGTCGATCACAGATACGCAGTATTTT; V: TRBV6-2/TRBV6-3; D: .; J: TRBJ2-3; size: .
CDR3: CASSHGQERNEQFF; DNA: TGTGCCAGCTCACACGGACAGGAGCGCAATGAGCAGTTCTTC; V: TRBV18; D: TRBD1; J: TRBJ2-1; size: once
CDR3: CASSLSSTDLRGYTF; DNA: TGTGCCAGCAGCTTAAGTTCTACCGACCTGAGGGGCTACACCTTC; V: TRBV7-3; D: .; J: TRBJ1-2; size: .
CDR3: CASNLRGGSETQYF; DNA: TGTGCCAGCAACCTAAGGGGTGGAAGTGAGACCCAGTACTTC; V: TRBV11-2; D: .; J: TRBJ2-5; size: .
CDR3: CASSDRQGPNEKLFF; DNA: TGTGCCAGCAGTGACCGACAGGGGCCTAATGAAAAACTGTTTTTT; V: TRBV25-1; D: TRBD1; J: TRBJ1-4; size: .
CDR3: CAWTYWDSYEQYF; DNA: TGTGCCTGGACCTATTGGGACAGCTACGAGCAGTACTTC; V: TRBV30; D: TRBD1; J: TRBJ2-7; size: .
CDR3: CAWRTGVNEKLFF; DNA: TGTGCCTGGAGAACAGGAGTTAATGAAAAACTGTTTTTT; V: TRBV30; D: .; J: TRBJ1-4; size: .
CDR3: CAWSAPPGTRNEKLFF; DNA: TGTGCCTGGAGTGCCCCCCCCGGGACTCGGAATGAAAAACTGTTTTTT; V: TRBV30; D: .; J: TRBJ1-4; size: once
CDR3: CASSTSGFTDTQYF; DNA: TGTGCCAGCAGTACTAGCGGATTCACAGATACGCAGTATTTT; V: TRBV7-3; D: TRBD2; J: TRBJ2-3; size: .
CDR3: CASSSLLGYGYTF; DNA: TGTGCCAGCAGTTCCCTGCTCGGCTATGGCTACACCTTC; V: TRBV28; D: .; J: TRBJ1-2; size: .
CDR3: CASSPNTQAGNTIYF; DNA: TGTGCCAGCAGCCCCAATACTCAGGCAGGAAACACCATATATTTT; V: TRBV7-2; D: .; J: TRBJ1-3; size: .
CDR3: CASSQTLAGEGTQYF; DNA: TGTGCCAGCAGCCAGACCCTAGCGGGGGAGGGTACGCAGTATTTT; V: TRBV3-1/TRBV3-2; D: TRBD2; J: TRBJ2-3; size: .
CDR3: CASSFRDTEGTIYF; DNA: TGTGCCAGCAGCTTCCGGGACACCGAAGGGACCATATATTTT; V: TRBV9; D: .; J: TRBJ1-3; size: .
CDR3: CASSSRDRMSEAFF; DNA: TGTGCCAGCAGCTCCCGGGACAGGATGAGTGAAGCTTTCTTT; V: TRBV7-9; D: TRBD1; J: TRBJ1-1; size: .
CDR3: CASSPGRGTGELFF; DNA: TGTGCCAGCAGCCCGGGGAGGGGCACCGGGGAGCTGTTTTTT; V: TRBV6-5; D: TRBD2; J: TRBJ2-2; size: .
CDR3: CASSRAGGYYGYTF; DNA: TGTGCCAGCAGTAGGGCCGGGGGGTACTATGGCTACACCTTC; V: TRBV6-6; D: .; J: TRBJ1-2; size: .
CDR3: CASSFGLAGTSTDTQYF; DNA: TGTGCCAGCAGCTTCGGTTTGGCGGGGACTAGCACAGATACGCAGTATTTT; V: TRBV5-4; D: .; J: TRBJ2-3; size: .
CDR3: CASSKTGDNQPQHF; DNA: TGTGCCAGCAGTAAAACAGGGGACAATCAGCCCCAGCATTTT; V: TRBV2; D: TRBD1; J: TRBJ1-5; size: .
CDR3: CASQKDGGANYGYTF; DNA: TGTGCCAGCCAAAAGGACGGGGGGGCTAACTATGGCTACACCTTC; V: TRBV2; D: .; J: TRBJ1-2; size: .
CDR3: CASSFGGKQTQYF; DNA: TGTGCCAGCAGTTTTGGGGGGAAACAGACCCAGTACTTC; V: TRBV28; D: .; J: TRBJ2-5; size: .
CDR3: CASKGGLAYEQYF; DNA: TGTGCCAGCAAGGGAGGGCTGGCGTACGAGCAGTACTTC; V: TRBV6-5; D: TRBD2; J: TRBJ2-7; size: .
CDR3: CAISEGPQGGKEQFF; DNA: TGTGCCATCAGTGAGGGTCCCCAGGGGGGCAAGGAGCAGTTCTTC; V: TRBV10-3; D: .; J: TRBJ2-1; size: .
CDR3: CASSTSGGHTDTQYF; DNA: TGTGCCAGCAGTACGAGCGGGGGCCACACAGATACGCAGTATTTT; V: TRBV7-3; D: TRBD2; J: TRBJ2-3; size: .
CDR3: CASSLRGYTGELFF; DNA: TGCGCCAGCAGCTTGAGGGGGTATACCGGGGAGCTGTTTTTT; V: TRBV5-1; D: .; J: TRBJ2-2; size: .
CDR3: CASSGTGTGDTEAFF; DNA: TGCGCCAGCAGCGGTACCGGGACAGGGGACACTGAAGCTTTCTTT; V: TRBV5-1; D: TRBD1; J: TRBJ1-1; size: .
CDR3: CASSLDRGEETEAFF; DNA: TGCGCCAGCAGCTTGGATCGGGGGGAAGAAACTGAAGCTTTCTTT; V: TRBV5-1; D: .; J: TRBJ1-1; size: .
CDR3: CASSDTGSTNQPQHF; DNA: TGTGCCAGCTCAGACACCGGAAGCACTAATCAGCCCCAGCATTTT; V: TRBV9; D: .; J: TRBJ1-5; size: .
CDR3: CASSTSPGGTGELFF; DNA: TGTGCCAGCTCAACATCCCCCGGGGGCACCGGGGAGCTGTTTTTT; V: TRBV18; D: .; J: TRBJ2-2; size: .
CDR3: CASSERTGGGMMGQPQHF; DNA: TGTGCCAGCAGTGAAAGGACAGGGGGCGGAATGATGGGTCAGCCCCAGCATTTT; V: TRBV6-1; D: TRBD1; J: TRBJ1-5; size: once
CDR3: CASSFSGTGGSGELFF; DNA: TGTGCCAGCAGCTTCTCCGGGACAGGGGGCTCCGGGGAGCTGTTTTTT; V: TRBV11-3; D: TRBD1; J: TRBJ2-2; size: .
CDR3: CASSEPGNSPLHF; DNA: TGCGCCAGCAGCGAACCGGGGAATTCACCCCTCCACTTT; V: TRBV4-3; D: .; J: TRBJ1-6; size: .
CDR3: CAWSFGTSGDYGYTF; DNA: TGTGCCTGGAGTTTCGGGACTTCAGGAGACTATGGCTACACCTTC; V: TRBV30; D: .; J: TRBJ1-2; size: .
CDR3: CAISGQGRGNTIYF; DNA: TGTGCCATCAGCGGACAGGGGAGAGGGAACACCATATATTTT; V: TRBV10-3; D: TRBD1; J: TRBJ1-3; size: once
CDR3: CASSYSAYEQYF; DNA: TGTGCCAGCAGTTACTCCGCCTACGAGCAGTACTTC; V: TRBV6-2/TRBV6-3; D: .; J: TRBJ2-7; size: few
CDR3: CAWSGGMNTEAFF; DNA: TGTGCCTGGTCAGGGGGCATGAACACTGAAGCTTTCTTT; V: TRBV30; D: TRBD1; J: TRBJ1-1; size: .
CDR3: CAIRTSGGRFTTSYNEQFF; DNA: TGTGCCATCAGGACTAGCGGGGGGCGCTTCACCACATCCTACAATGAGCAGTTCTTC; V: TRBV10-3; D: TRBD2; J: TRBJ2-1; size: .
CDR3: CASSPGQTYEQYF; DNA: TGTGCCAGTAGCCCGGGACAAACCTACGAGCAGTACTTC; V: TRBV19; D: .; J: TRBJ2-7; size: once
CDR3: CASSPTTGSFTEAFF; DNA: TGTGCCAGCAGTCCCACGACAGGCTCCTTCACTGAAGCTTTCTTT; V: TRBV3-1/TRBV3-2; D: .; J: TRBJ1-1; size: .
CDR3: CASRGLAVPYEQYF; DNA: TGTGCCAGCAGGGGACTAGCGGTCCCGTACGAGCAGTACTTC; V: TRBV6-5; D: TRBD2; J: TRBJ2-7; size: .
CDR3: CASSRNRDRGLMVVDGYTF; DNA: TGTGCCAGCAGCCGCAACAGGGACAGGGGGCTTATGGTGGTGGATGGCTACACCTTC; V: TRBV21-1; D: .; J: TRBJ1-2; size: .
CDR3: CASSSGQNTEAFF; DNA: TGTGCCAGCAGCTCCGGACAGAACACTGAAGCTTTCTTT; V: TRBV7-3; D: .; J: TRBJ1-1; size: .
CDR3: CAWSRSNYGYTF; DNA: TGTGCCTGGAGCAGGTCTAACTATGGCTACACCTTC; V: TRBV30; D: .; J: TRBJ1-2; size: .